These 20 T cell receptor beta chains were sequenced from one sample in a study of CD8 T cells in ankylosing spondylitis (TCRdb year 2017). Library construction relied on 5' RACE. Instrument used: Illumina HiSeq 2500. In TCRdb, the public reads were trimmed at Q25 with fastp and aligned with MiXCR, with productive beta chains retained. Each CDR3 protein appears once, grouped with its most common genes and DNA. A total of just over 300,000 distinct CDR3 sequences appear in this sample, less than 25% of them only once. The ten largest make up about 3.5% of the sample. The specimen was blood, either unsorted or a sorted T cell fraction (not recorded which). All receptors derive from a female donor with ankylosing spondylitis or in good health (not recorded which).

The V call is TRBV5-1, the J call TRBJ2-1, with 8 nucleotides matching TRBD1. The CDR3 has 19 amino acids. CDR1 and CDR2 (germline): SGHRS, YFSETQ. After removal of 3 bases from V and 5 bases from J, the junction contained 19 bases not matched to a gene. CDR3 sequence: CASSSSGTGPRGWNNEQFF. In DNA form, the CDR3 reads TGCGCCAGCAGCTCCTCCGGGACAGGCCCTAGAGGGTGGAACAATGAGCAGTTCTTC.

The rearrangement uses TRBV20-1 and TRBJ1-6, with 7 nucleotides matching TRBD1. Germline lookup yields CDR1 DFQATT and CDR2 SNEGSKA (reference sequence). The length of the CDR3 is 13 residues. J gave up 6 bases and V 5 bases, and 4 bases lay outside the gene matches. CDR3 amino acids: CSAGDSSNSPLHF. As DNA, the CDR3 is TGCAGTGCTGGGGACAGTAGTAATTCACCCCTCCACTTT.

This clonotype was seen more than once but under ten times. The V gene is TRBV4-3, the J gene TRBJ1-3; D possibly corresponds to TRBD1 (5 bases). Deletions cut 0 bases from V and 5 bases from J, with 8 bases between. Germline V gene sequence: CDR1 LGHNA, CDR2 YSLEER. This CDR3 spans 14 amino acids. CDR3 protein: CASSQDEGRNTIYF. The CDR3 DNA follows: TGCGCCAGCAGCCAAGACGAGGGACGAAACACCATATATTTT.

This clonotype was seen only a few times. The chain joins TRBV18 to TRBJ2-1, with 8 nucleotides matching TRBD2. The CDR3 is 15 residues long. Per the germline V gene, CDR1 is KGHSH and CDR2 is LQKENI. J lost 2 bases, V lost 8 bases, and 8 bases had no gene match. CDR3 in amino acids: CASHPGGVAYNEQFF. In DNA, the CDR3 is TGTGCCAGCCATCCGGGGGGGGTGGCCTACAATGAGCAGTTCTTC.

The chain recombines TRBV4-2 with TRBJ2-6; D might be TRBD2 (5 bases). Germline lookup yields CDR1 LGHNA and CDR2 YNFKEQ. The CDR3 sequence is 16 residues long. V lost 4 bases and J lost 0, with 10 bases in between. The CDR3 loop is CASSRGLTSGANVLTF. The CDR3 DNA reads as TGTGCCAGCAGCCGTGGACTTACCTCTGGGGCCAACGTCCTGACTTTC.

Here the CDR3 DNA reads TGTGCCAGCAGTTACGAGGATAGCTCTGGAAACACCATATATTTT. Its translation: CASSYEDSSGNTIYF. The rearrangement links TRBV6-5 to TRBJ1-3; D is uncertain. Per germline, CDR1 MNHEY and CDR2 SVGAGI. Trimming stripped 2 bases from V and 0 bases from J, with 8 bases between. The CDR3 spans 15 residues.

This clonotype is termed medium-sized. The rearrangement uses TRBV20-1 and TRBJ2-3; 10 nucleotides match TRBD2. V shed 3 bases and J 5 bases; nucleotides not matched to a gene: 11. Germline V CDR1 and CDR2: DFQATT, SNEGSKA (reference sequence). CDR3 length: 16 residues. The CDR3: CSASPLGLAEKDTQYF. The CDR3 DNA is TGCAGTGCTAGCCCCCTCGGACTAGCGGAGAAAGATACGCAGTATTTT.

This clonotype showed up just a few times. The rearrangement uses TRBV20-1 and TRBJ2-7; 8 bases are a match to TRBD2. Per the germline V gene, CDR1 is DFQATT and CDR2 is SNEGSKA (reference sequence). This CDR3 is built from 14 residues. The V segment lost 3 bases and the J segment 4 bases; nucleotides outside the gene matches: 8. In DNA form, the CDR3 reads TGCAGTGCTAGTTCCCTAGCGGGTTCTTACGAGCAGTACTTC. It is translated as CSASSLAGSYEQYF.

V and J are TRBV20-1 and TRBJ1-6, with D maybe TRBD1 (5 bases). The CDR3 covers 14 residues. V was clipped by 4 bases and J by 4 bases, with 11 bases between them. In germline, CDR1 is DFQATT, CDR2 SNEGSKA (reference sequence). CDR3: CSATGTSYNSPLHF. The CDR3 DNA is TGCAGTGCTACGGGGACTTCATATAATTCACCCCTCCACTTT.

Many counts were recorded for this clonotype. The chain uses TRBV29-1 and TRBJ1-3; D gene uncertain. CDR3 length equals 12 residues. CDR1 and CDR2 from the germline V gene are SQVTM and ANQGSEA. Trimming took 1 base from V and 6 from J, leaving 7 bases between them. The CDR3: CSVEATLNTIYF. In DNA form, the CDR3 reads TGCAGCGTTGAAGCCACTTTAAACACCATATATTTT.

V gene TRBV6-2 or TRBV6-3 combines with J gene TRBJ1-1; D remains unclear. CDR3 length: 14 amino acids. Trimming shortened V by 5 bases and J by 1 base, and 11 bases separated the two germline ends. Per germline, CDR1 MNHEY and CDR2 SVGEGT. The CDR3 loop reads CASSRGRPNTEAFF. The CDR3 DNA sequence: TGTGCCAGCAGTCGCGGACGGCCGAACACTGAAGCTTTCTTT.

This clonotype occurred a few times. The chain is built from TRBV6-2 or TRBV6-3 and TRBJ1-2; 8 nucleotides agree with TRBD1. After removal of 6 bases from V and 8 bases from J, the junction contained 11 bases not matched to a gene. The CDR3 consists of 14 residues. Germline V gene sequence: CDR1 MNHEY, CDR2 SVGEGT. The CDR3 spells CASRRLRTGRGYTF. In DNA form, the CDR3 reads TGTGCCAGCAGACGCCTCCGGACAGGGAGAGGCTACACCTTC.

J is TRBJ2-5 and V is TRBV6-1; 8 nucleotides align to TRBD1. Germline CDR1 MNHNS, CDR2 SASEGT. This CDR3 contains 15 residues. V dropped 7 bases and J dropped 2; count of bases not matched to a gene: 9. The CDR3 protein is CASTGDRRGQETQYF. CDR3 nucleotides: TGTGCCAGCACCGGGGACAGGAGAGGGCAAGAGACCCAGTACTTC.

Turning to this clonotype: Being one base from a much bigger clone, this may be a read error. V and J are TRBV10-3 and TRBJ2-1; 11 nucleotides match TRBD2. The V gene end was trimmed by 6 bases and the J gene end by 7 bases; junction bases not matched to a gene: 8. The germline V gene has CDR1 ENHRY and CDR2 SYGVKD. The CDR3 runs 15 residues. The CDR3 sequence is CAIRGTSGGINEQFF. CDR3 coding DNA: TGTGCCATCAGAGGAACTAGCGGGGGTATAAATGAGCAGTTCTTC.

V gene TRBV11-2 combines with J gene TRBJ2-6; 9 bases map to TRBD2. This CDR3 comprises 17 residues. Germline CDR1 reads SGHAT; CDR2 reads FQNNGV. V was pared by 5 bases and J by 3 bases, with 8 bases of the junction left unmatched. DNA for the CDR3: TGTGCCAGCAGCAGATCTAGCGGGGTAGGTGGGGCCAACGTCCTGACTTTC. Encoded protein: CASSRSSGVGGANVLTF.

This chain connects TRBV19 to TRBJ1-2; D ambiguous. This CDR3 contains 12 residues. The V gene lost 7 bases and the J gene lost 4 bases, with 10 bases spanning the gap. Germline V gene sequence: CDR1 LNHDA, CDR2 SQIVND (reference sequence). DNA for the CDR3: TGTGCCAGTACCCTGACGGGCTATGGCTACACCTTC. Protein: CASTLTGYGYTF. Filled out from reference TRBV19 and TRBJ1-2, the complete variable domain reads DGGITQSPKYLFRKEGQNVTLSCEQNLNHDAMYWYRQDPGQGLRLIYYSQIVNDFQKGDIAEGYSVSREKKESFPLTVTSAQKNPTAFYLCASTLTGYGYTFGSGTRLTVV.

This clonotype has only a few counts. The chain has TRBV6-6 and TRBJ2-1; no reliable D call. CDR1 MNHNY and CDR2 SVGAGI come from the germline V gene (reference sequence). The length of the CDR3 is 11 residues. Trimming stripped 0 bases from V and 16 bases from J, with 10 bases between. CDR3 in DNA: TGTGCCAGCAGTTACTCAGATATACTATTCTTC. It yields the protein CASSYSDILFF.

V gene TRBV20-1 combines with J gene TRBJ2-1, with 7 bases identical to TRBD2. The CDR3 has 15 residues. V was pared by 3 bases and J by 4 bases, with 9 bases of the junction left unmatched. Looked up from germline, CDR1 is DFQATT and CDR2 is SNEGSKA (reference sequence). For the CDR3, the DNA is TGCAGTGCTAGGCTGAGCGGGATAGTTTACAATGAGCAGTTCTTC. Amino acid sequence: CSARLSGIVYNEQFF.

The chain carries TRBV27 and TRBJ2-5, with D tentatively TRBD1 (6 bases). Germline V gene data show CDR1 as MNHEY and CDR2 as SMNVEV (reference sequence). The CDR3 is 13 amino acids. V was clipped by 3 bases and J by 5 bases, with 10 bases between them. CDR3 DNA sequence: TGTGCCAGCAGTTTCGGGACAAGGGAGACCCAGTACTTC. This encodes CASSFGTRETQYF.

This clonotype has a count of ten or more. The V call is TRBV10-3, the J call TRBJ1-2, with no clear D. Per germline, CDR1 ENHRY and CDR2 SYGVKD. V shed 3 bases and J shed 0 bases, with 5 bases lying between them. This CDR3 has 13 residues. The CDR3 protein is CAISEWANYGYTF. CDR3 in DNA: TGTGCCATCAGTGAATGGGCTAACTATGGCTACACCTTC.